The 2 T cell receptor beta chains listed next were all sequenced from one sample in a study of T cells and Merkel cell carcinoma outcomes. TCRdb keeps only in-frame clones here, not all; method: immunoSEQ multiplex PCR. The table shows 8,000 to 9,500 clones, with 84% occurring only once. The sample consisted of tumor tissue from Merkel cell carcinoma. These receptor sequences come from a human donor with Merkel cell carcinoma.

The chain carries TRBV4-1 and TRBJ2-7; the match to TRBD1 covers 7 bases. This CDR3 has 15 residues. Trimming removed 1 base from V and 5 bases from J; junction bases left unmatched: 8. From germline, CDR1 is MGHRA and CDR2 YSYEKL. DNA for the CDR3: TGCGCCAGCAGCCAAGGAGGTCACAGGGGAAACGAGCAGTACTTC. Amino acid sequence: CASSQGGHRGNEQYF.

The chain recombines TRBV7-2 with TRBJ2-5; D unclear. The CDR3 totals 13 residues. Germline V gene lookup returns CDR1 SGHTA and CDR2 FQGNSA. V was cut by 0 bases and J by 2 bases, with 4 bases left in between. CDR3 bases: TGTGCCAGCAGCTTAGCTAGGCAAGAGACCCAGTACTTC. Amino acid sequence: CASSLARQETQYF. Based on the CDR3 plus reference TRBV7-2 and TRBJ2-5, the full variable domain is GAGVSQSPSNKVTEKGKDVELRCDPISGHTALYWYRQSLGQGLEFLIYFQGNSAPDKSGLPSDRFSAERTGGSVSTLTIQRTQQEDSAVYLCASSLARQETQYFGPGTRLLVL.